The next 20 T cell receptor beta chains were all read from a single sample in a study of T cell responses to AZD1222 COVID-19 vaccine. Sequenced by immunoSEQ multiplex PCR; TCRdb stores in-frame clones only, minus some. The sample lists tens of thousands of clones, 78% occurring once. The sequences come from peripheral blood, collected on day 0 of AZD1222 vaccination. Receptors originate from an adult in good health.

V is TRBV7-2 and J is TRBJ2-2; D is undetermined. The CDR3 has 13 residues. The germline V and J ends were trimmed by 8 bases and 6 bases, with 13 bases remaining between them. From germline, CDR1 is SGHTA and CDR2 FQGNSA. CDR3 residues: CASGEAKPGELFF. In DNA, the CDR3 is TGTGCCAGCGGGGAAGCCAAACCCGGGGAGCTGTTTTTT. Complete variable domain (other parts from reference TRBV7-2 and TRBJ2-2): GAGVSQSPSNKVTEKGKDVELRCDPISGHTALYWYRQSLGQGLEFLIYFQGNSAPDKSGLPSDRFSAERTGGSVSTLTIQRTQQEDSAVYLCASGEAKPGELFFGEGSRLTVL.

The chain combines TRBV20-1 with TRBJ2-1; D is undetermined. The CDR3 is made up of 11 amino acids. The germline V gene encodes CDR1 DFQATT and CDR2 SNEGSKA (reference sequence). V lost 3 bases, J lost 6 bases, and 6 bases lay in between. The CDR3 bases are TGCAGTGCTAGTGAACCCAATGAGCAGTTCTTC. The encoded protein is CSASEPNEQFF.

The rearrangement joins TRBV19 to TRBJ2-7, with 9 bases fitting TRBD1. CDR1 and CDR2 (germline): LNHDA, SQIVND (reference sequence). Trimming at V came to 5 bases and at J to 9 bases, leaving 8 bases not matched to a gene. The CDR3 consists of 13 residues. The CDR3 DNA is TGTGCCAGTAGTCCCGGGACAGGGAACCGGCAGTACTTC. Amino acid sequence: CASSPGTGNRQYF.

The chain couples TRBV6-4 to TRBJ1-2; D unresolved. V was trimmed by 2 bases and J by 6 bases, leaving 13 bases between them. The CDR3 spans 14 residues. CDR1 and CDR2 (germline): MRHNA, SNTAGT. CDR3 bases: TGTGCCAGCAGTGACGCTCCAGGAATACATGGCTACACCTTC. Translating gives CASSDAPGIHGYTF.

This clone was observed a few times. The gene calls are TRBV5-1 and TRBJ1-1; 7 bases match TRBD1. Trimming took 0 bases from V and 0 from J; bases not matched to a gene: 5. Germline lookup yields CDR1 SGHRS and CDR2 YFSETQ. The CDR3 has 16 amino acids. CDR3 bases: TGCGCCAGCAGCTTGGTACAGGGGTATATGAACACTGAAGCTTTCTTT. This gives the protein CASSLVQGYMNTEAFF.

This chain uses TRBV4-3 with TRBJ2-2, with D uncertain. The CDR3 spans 15 residues. CDR1 LGHNA and CDR2 YSLEER come from the germline V gene. V lost 0 bases and J lost 1, with 6 bases in between. CDR3 DNA sequence: TGCGCCAGCAGCCAAGAGGCGCTGAACACCGGGGAGCTGTTTTTT. This sequence encodes CASSQEALNTGELFF.

V gene TRBV6-5 combines with J gene TRBJ2-1, with TRBD2 as a possible D gene (5 bases). The germline V gene encodes CDR1 MNHEY and CDR2 SVGAGI. V was pared by 7 bases and J by 3 bases, with 13 bases between. There are 14 residues in the CDR3. The DNA of the CDR3 is TGTGCCAGCATCGAGGGAGTAGGCTACAATGAGCAGTTCTTC. Amino acid sequence: CASIEGVGYNEQFF.

This chain connects TRBV4-1 to TRBJ1-5; D gene ambiguous. The CDR3 is made up of 16 amino acids. The germline V and J ends were trimmed by 4 bases and 1 base, with 14 bases remaining between them. Germline values: CDR1 MGHRA, CDR2 YSYEKL. CDR3 sequence reads: CASSPGAARSNQPQHF. CDR3 DNA: TGCGCCAGCAGCCCGGGAGCCGCTAGAAGCAATCAGCCCCAGCATTTT.

V usage is TRBV19 and J usage is TRBJ1-1; 8 positions match TRBD1. This CDR3 has 15 amino acids. CDR1 and CDR2 from the germline V gene are LNHDA and SQIVND (reference sequence). V dropped 6 bases and J dropped 1; count of bases not matched to a gene: 7. This chain's CDR3 is CASRTYGQGNTEAFF. CDR3 coding DNA: TGTGCCAGTAGAACGTATGGACAGGGGAACACTGAAGCTTTCTTT.

J is TRBJ2-1 and V is TRBV27; TRBD2 aligns across 9 bases. Germline V lookup: CDR1 MNHEY, CDR2 SMNVEV (reference sequence). Unmatched junction bases numbered 4, after V lost 7 bases and J lost 3 bases. The CDR3 extends over 14 amino acids. The CDR3 loop reads CASIAREGYNEQFF. CDR3 coding DNA: TGTGCCAGCATTGCGCGGGAGGGCTACAATGAGCAGTTCTTC.

The chain is built from TRBV7-9 and TRBJ2-1; D might be TRBD2 (6 bases). V gave up 1 base and J gave up 7 bases, with 14 bases separating them. Germline values: CDR1 SEHNR, CDR2 FQNEAQ (reference sequence). The CDR3 length is 15 residues. CDR3 in amino acids: CASSLVTGAVNEQFF. CDR3 DNA: TGTGCCAGCAGCTTAGTAACGGGAGCGGTAAATGAGCAGTTCTTC.

Concerning this clone: Its ends do not fully match the called genes, so a read error is possible. V and J are TRBV7-2 and TRBJ2-7; 13 bases line up with TRBD2. The germline CDR1 and CDR2 sequences are SGHTA and FQGNSA. The CDR3 length is 15 residues. CDR3 amino acids: CASTLGTSGIYEQYF. The CDR3 region has the DNA TGTGCCAGCACCTTAGGGACTAGCGGGATATACGAGCAGTACTTC.

This clone was counted only a few times. The chain couples TRBV5-1 to TRBJ2-5; 14 bases are shared with TRBD2. CDR3 length: 16 amino acids. With 4 bases clipped from V and 3 bases from J, the junction kept 5 bases outside the gene matches. Germline V gives CDR1 SGHRS, CDR2 YFSETQ. This chain's CDR3 is CASSPGLAGVKETQYF. The CDR3 nucleotides are TGCGCCAGCAGCCCGGGACTAGCGGGAGTGAAAGAGACCCAGTACTTC.

This clone was detected only once. The V call is TRBV6-6, the J call TRBJ2-3; TRBD2 aligns across 10 bases. CDR3 length: 16 amino acids. The junction had 9 bases not matched to a gene; V was cut back by 5 bases and J by 4 bases. Per the germline V gene, CDR1 is MNHNY and CDR2 is SVGAGI (reference sequence). CDR3 coding DNA: TGTGCCAGCAGTGGGTTAGCGGGAGGTGTGGCAGATACGCAGTATTTT. It specifies CASSGLAGGVADTQYF.

In its sample, this clone was seen a few times. V gene TRBV5-1 combines with J gene TRBJ1-1, with D perhaps matching TRBD1 (6 bases). CDR1 is SGHRS, CDR2 YFSETQ, per germline. V was trimmed by 6 bases and J by 4 bases, leaving 22 bases between them. The CDR3 spans 16 residues. The CDR3 nucleotides are TGCGCCAGCAACCCGGAGCCGGGACAACGGGGCACTGAAGCTTTCTTT. Translation gives CASNPEPGQRGTEAFF.

The chain recombines TRBV6-5 with TRBJ2-7; D unclear. The V gene's germline CDR1 is MNHEY and CDR2 SVGAGI. Trimming took off 6 bases at V and 5 bases at J, with 17 bases between the two ends. CDR3 length: 14 amino acids. DNA of the CDR3: TGTGCCAGCAGGAAAAAGGGTAAGGCCCACGAGCAGTACTTC. Protein: CASRKKGKAHEQYF.

V and J are TRBV10-3 and TRBJ1-4; D ambiguous. Germline lookup yields CDR1 ENHRY and CDR2 SYGVKD. The length of the CDR3 is 15 residues. V was cut by 2 bases and J by 1 base, with 8 bases left in between. The CDR3 nucleotides are TGTGCCATCAGTGAGAGGGCAGGAACTAATGAAAAACTGTTTTTT. Residues: CAISERAGTNEKLFF.

The chain has TRBV30 and TRBJ1-4, with unresolved D. V shed 1 base and J shed 7 bases, with 10 bases lying between them. The CDR3 runs 13 residues. The germline V gene has CDR1 GTSNPN and CDR2 SVGIG (reference sequence). CDR3 sequence reads: CAWSEGEREKLFF. DNA for the CDR3: TGTGCCTGGAGTGAGGGAGAACGTGAAAAACTGTTTTTT.

V gene TRBV5-6 combines with J gene TRBJ2-5; either TRBD1 or TRBD2 may fit D (5 bases each). CDR1 is SGHDT, CDR2 YYEEEE, per germline. The CDR3 loop spans 17 amino acids. V shed 1 base and J shed 4 bases, with 20 bases lying between them. In nucleotides, the CDR3 is TGTGCCAGCAGCTTGATGGCCCAGGGAGCAACCTTAGAGACCCAGTACTTC. Protein product: CASSLMAQGATLETQYF.

The V and J genes are TRBV29-1 and TRBJ2-1, with 9 bases matching TRBD1. This CDR3 is 15 amino acids long. Germline V CDR1 and CDR2: SQVTM, ANQGSEA. Germline trimming cut 6 bases from V and 1 base from J; bases unmatched to any gene: 7. The CDR3 DNA is TGCAGCGTCGCGATTGGACAGGGGTCCTACAATGAGCAGTTCTTC. Residues: CSVAIGQGSYNEQFF.